This TCR beta chain was captured by sequencing in a study of blood T cells in healthy people across ages (dated by TCRdb to the mid-2010s). Concerning the study at large: In model experiments, roughly one uniquely barcoded TCR beta cDNA molecule per two T cells was captured by template switching. To track age-related changes in TCR beta repertoire diversity, the study relied on deep sequencing normalized with unique cDNA molecular identifiers. Four age groups were formed from the donors: young (average 16 years), middle-aged (approximately 40), aged (around 62) and long-lived (about 80). Two additional independent replicas of 1 million unique cDNA reads from the same blood draw were analyzed for two donors (one aged 18 to 30 and one aged 80 or older).

What the study reported, not specific to this receptor: Conclusive comparison of naive and antigen-experienced compartments was prevented by the profiling of bulk unsorted PBMCs. Compared with the aged group, the long-lived group had more naive CD4+ T cells, fewer expanded clones and increased TCR diversity, suggesting age selection. Estimates of total diversity based on one million sequenced T cells were regarded as lower bounds and as underestimates. A strong correlation was found between observed TCR beta diversity and the percentage of naive T cells measured by flow cytometry. Donor CMV infection status was unknown, potentially confounding age-related changes in expanded clonotypes. Observed TCR beta diversity per million T cells fell roughly linearly with age, and a significant reduction was already apparent by age around 36.

This clonotype was detected a few times. No cognate antigen has been identified for it. No base qualities exist here, and no much larger clone lies one base off it. Libraries were prepared through 5' RACE. The run used an Illumina HiSeq 2500. The second PCR ran for roughly 7 to 11 cycles and used a J-beta primer mix along with a sample-barcoded 5' primer. A unique molecular identifier was introduced onto each TCR beta cDNA molecule by a template-switch 5' adaptor carrying 12 random nucleotides. Each sample yielded at least 2.5 million CDR3-containing paired-end reads. First-strand cDNA was synthesized from all RNA with the Mint cDNA synthesis kit, primed by a TRBC-specific oligonucleotide. After uracil-DNA glycosylase treatment, a first 18-cycle PCR used universal primers M1SS and BC2_uni_R on all cDNA. Per the authors' processing: For normalization, 1 million high-quality reads, each with a distinct molecular identifier, were randomly selected from each sample. Reads with shared molecular identifiers were discarded instead of being binned into consensus sequences. MiTCR, with a Q25 quality threshold and the strictest error-elimination algorithm, was used for CDR3 identification, clonotype clustering and error correction. A nonparametric unseen species model with Euler transformation was used to estimate lower-bound total TCR beta diversity. Clones were called with MiXCR by TCRdb after fastp trimmed the public reads at Q25, and only in-frame beta chains were retained. One record per CDR3 amino acid sequence lists the most common genes and DNA. In this record, the V and J calls reflect TCRdb's handling and not the investigators' own analysis. This sample is represented by hundreds of thousands of distinct CDR3 sequences; more than 20% of them were singletons. The top ten clonotypes cover 9.4% of the sample.

The roughly 39 donors, aged about 6 to 100 years, were systemically healthy Caucasian individuals from Russia. Each donor gave approximately 9.4 milliliters of peripheral blood, drawn into EDTA-treated Vacutainer tubes. Ficoll-Paque density-gradient centrifugation was used to isolate PBMCs, with at least 7 million obtained per sample. Total RNA, at least 5 micrograms per sample, was extracted from PBMCs with Trizol reagent. The percentages of naive CD45RAhigh/CD27high T cells were determined by flow cytometry on a PBMC aliquot from every donor. The CDR3 runs 13 amino acids, cysteine and phenylalanine included. The DNA shown is the 39-base CDR3, in frame from base 1. CDR1 ENHRY and CDR2 SYGVKD are derived from the germline V gene. V trim: 5 bases; J trim: 5 bases; unmatched bases: 2. The same sample was also studied in work on T cells of mothers and their children. Per that second paper: The donors were nine systemically healthy Caucasian individuals, made up of three mothers and their six children. cDNA synthesis consumed the entire amount of extracted RNA, loaded at around 1.4 ug RNA in each 15 ul reaction. In the second PCR, the M1S primer added sample barcodes and 2-4 random nucleotides. Each mother yielded over 9 million TCR beta CDR3 reads and each child 2.5 million to 3 million reads. In both related and unrelated pairs, thymic selection shapes the output of TCR recombination in a similar way, with inherited differences having only a minor effect. Normalized repertoire overlap was always found to be slightly, but never significantly, higher in related mother-child pairs than in unrelated mother-child pairs. Persistent microchimeric T cell clones were not detected, at a sensitivity of 85 to 100 clones per million clonotypes. Deep NGS was used in the study to compare the TCR beta repertoires of mothers and children and to look for features that separate related mother-child pairs from unrelated individuals. The mean age was 40 +/- 4 years for the mothers and approximately 11 +/- 4 years for the children. After adapters were ligated using NEBNext reagents, the libraries underwent 100+100 nt paired-end sequencing on an Illumina HiSeq 2000. Mother and child libraries were prepared a month apart and sequenced in separate runs to prevent cross-contamination. Each donor had between about 450,000 and 2,100,000 distinct TCR beta clonotypes identified. Naive TCR beta clonotypes were estimated from low-frequency clonotypes matched to each donor's FACS-determined naive share, without sorting.

The chain is encoded by TRBV10-3 joined to TRBJ2-5; the junction holds 10 bases that match TRBD2. The source is a boy younger than 18 in good health. Source material: blood. The DNA sequence is as follows: TGTGCCATCAGTCTAGCGGGGGAGGAGACCCAGTACTTC. Translated, this gives CAISLAGEETQYF.